The 8 T cell receptor beta chains below come from one sample, sequenced in a study of T cell changes during pregnancy in multiple sclerosis. Method: immunoSEQ multiplex PCR; TCRdb's copy keeps in-frame clones and lacks some. The sample has 130,000 or so clones, approximately 93% seen once. Sequencing used peripheral blood, obtained before pregnancy. These receptors were collected from a female donor with multiple sclerosis, enrolled in a pregnancy study.

This sequence joins TRBV9 and TRBJ1-5; possible D gene TRBD1, 6 bases. The germline CDR1 and CDR2 sequences are SGDLS and YYNGEE. The CDR3 is made up of 15 amino acids. Trimming pared 2 bases from V and 3 bases from J, leaving 12 bases between. The CDR3 protein is CASSVTGGDNQPQHF. The CDR3 DNA sequence: TGTGCCAGCAGCGTGACAGGTGGGGACAATCAGCCCCAGCATTTT.

J is TRBJ1-2 and V is TRBV27, with TRBD1 matching over 9 bases. This CDR3 contains 15 residues. Trimming at V came to 4 bases and at J to 8 bases, leaving 11 bases not matched to a gene. CDR1 is MNHEY and CDR2 is SMNVEV in the germline V gene (reference sequence). CDR3 bases: TGTGCCAGCAGTTCCCCTCGGGACAGGGAACACGGCTACACCTTC. Its translation: CASSSPRDREHGYTF.

J is TRBJ2-2 and V is TRBV9; D is ambiguous. There are 14 residues in the CDR3. CDR1 SGDLS and CDR2 YYNGEE come from the germline V gene. V gave up 3 bases and J gave up 0 bases, with 6 bases separating them. Here the CDR3 DNA reads TGTGCCAGCAGCGCCAGGCCGAACACCGGGGAGCTGTTTTTT. Translation gives CASSARPNTGELFF.

V gene TRBV27 combines with J gene TRBJ2-1, with 10 nucleotides matching TRBD2. J gave up 6 bases and V 5 bases, and 4 bases lay outside the gene matches. Looked up from germline, CDR1 is MNHEY and CDR2 is SMNVEV (reference sequence). The CDR3 runs to 14 residues. CDR3 in DNA: TGTGCCAGCAGTGAAAGGACTAGCGGCAATGAGCAGTTCTTC. This sequence encodes CASSERTSGNEQFF.

The chain combines TRBV28 with TRBJ1-5, with TRBD1 matching 8 bases. This CDR3 is 16 amino acids long. Looked up from germline, CDR1 is MDHEN and CDR2 is SYDVKM. V lost 4 bases and J lost 1; bases outside the gene matches: 6. The CDR3 DNA reads TGTGCCAGCAGTTCTAGGACAGGGTTCAGCAATCAGCCCCAGCATTTT. This gives the protein CASSSRTGFSNQPQHF.

This chain joins TRBV30 and TRBJ1-5; TRBD1 matches 9 bases. The CDR3 is made up of 15 amino acids. The germline gives CDR1 GTSNPN, CDR2 SVGIG (reference sequence). V shed 2 bases, J shed 3 bases, and the junction held 5 bases outside the gene matches. CDR3 coding DNA: TGTGCCTGGAGTTCGGACAGGGGCTACAATCAGCCCCAGCATTTT. Its translation: CAWSSDRGYNQPQHF.

This sequence joins TRBV2 and TRBJ2-2, with D possibly TRBD1 on 5 matching bases. This CDR3 spans 17 amino acids. The V end was cut by 0 bases, the J end by 0 bases, with 11 bases between. CDR1 and CDR2 (germline): SNHLY, FYNNEI. The DNA of the CDR3 is TGTGCCAGCAGTGAAGCGGACGACAGTCCGAACACCGGGGAGCTGTTTTTT. This encodes CASSEADDSPNTGELFF. Drawing the rest from reference TRBV2 and TRBJ2-2, the complete variable domain is EPEVTQTPSHQVTQMGQEVILRCVPISNHLYFYWYRQILGQKVEFLVSFYNNEISEKSEIFDDQFSVERPDGSNFTLKIRSTKLEDSAMYFCASSEADDSPNTGELFFGEGSRLTVL.

V usage is TRBV28 and J usage is TRBJ1-3; possible D gene TRBD1, 6 bases. V was trimmed by 11 bases and J by 6 bases, leaving 17 bases between them. Germline V gene sequence: CDR1 MDHEN, CDR2 SYDVKM. The CDR3 runs 13 residues. CDR3 coding DNA: TGTGCCTCCAGGGGCAGGGGATTAAACACCATATATTTT. This encodes CASRGRGLNTIYF.